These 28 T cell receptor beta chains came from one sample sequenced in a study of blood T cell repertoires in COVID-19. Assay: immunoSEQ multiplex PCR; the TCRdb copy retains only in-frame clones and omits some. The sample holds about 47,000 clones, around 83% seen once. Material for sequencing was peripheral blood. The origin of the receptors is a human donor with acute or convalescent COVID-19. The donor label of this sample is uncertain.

The CDR3 protein is CASSLARVGGYTF. In nucleotides, the CDR3 is TGTGCCAGCAGCTTAGCGCGGGTTGGTGGCTACACCTTC. The chain employs TRBV7-2 and TRBJ1-2; no clear D. The germline V gene has CDR1 SGHTA and CDR2 FQGNSA. The CDR3 covers 13 residues. With 0 bases removed from V and 7 bases from J, the gap between germline ends came to 9 bases.

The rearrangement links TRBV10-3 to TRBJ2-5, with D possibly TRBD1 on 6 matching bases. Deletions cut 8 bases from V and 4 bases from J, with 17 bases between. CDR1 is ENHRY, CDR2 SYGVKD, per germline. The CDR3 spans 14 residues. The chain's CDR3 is CAIWGGSGVETQYF. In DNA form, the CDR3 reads TGTGCCATCTGGGGCGGGTCAGGGGTAGAGACCCAGTACTTC.

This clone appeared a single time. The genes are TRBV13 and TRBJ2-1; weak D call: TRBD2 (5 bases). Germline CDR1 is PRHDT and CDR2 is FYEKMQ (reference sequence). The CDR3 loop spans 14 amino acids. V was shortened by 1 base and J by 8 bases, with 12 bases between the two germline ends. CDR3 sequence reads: CASSLESEDYEQFF. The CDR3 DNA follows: TGTGCCAGCAGCTTAGAGAGCGAGGACTATGAGCAGTTCTTC.

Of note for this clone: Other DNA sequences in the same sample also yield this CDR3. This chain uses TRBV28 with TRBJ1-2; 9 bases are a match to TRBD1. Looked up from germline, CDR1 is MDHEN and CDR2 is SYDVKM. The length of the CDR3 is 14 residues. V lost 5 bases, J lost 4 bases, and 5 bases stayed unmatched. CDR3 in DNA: TGTGCCAGCAGTCAAGGACAGGGGATCTATGGCTACACCTTC. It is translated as CASSQGQGIYGYTF.

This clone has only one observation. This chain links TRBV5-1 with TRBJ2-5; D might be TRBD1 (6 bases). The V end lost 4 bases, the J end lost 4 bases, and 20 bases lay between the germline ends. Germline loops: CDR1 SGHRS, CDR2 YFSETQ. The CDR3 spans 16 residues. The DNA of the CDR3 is TGCGCCAGCAGCGCAGGGACAACTTCAAGTATAGAGACCCAGTACTTC. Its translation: CASSAGTTSSIETQYF.

The CDR3 is CASSSYGGRIETQYF. DNA of the CDR3: TGTGCCAGCAGCTCTTACGGGGGGCGCATAGAGACCCAGTACTTC. V and J are TRBV11-3 and TRBJ2-5; D is perhaps TRBD2 (7 bases). The CDR3 length is 15 residues. With 4 bases removed from V and 4 bases from J, the gap between germline ends came to 16 bases. Germline V gene data show CDR1 as SGHNT and CDR2 as YENEEA.

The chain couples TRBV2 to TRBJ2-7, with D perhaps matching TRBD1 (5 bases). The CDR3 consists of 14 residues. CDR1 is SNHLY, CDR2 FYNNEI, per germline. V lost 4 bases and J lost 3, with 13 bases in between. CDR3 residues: CASSGQGHLYEQYF. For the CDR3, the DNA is TGTGCCAGCAGTGGGCAAGGACACCTCTACGAGCAGTACTTC.

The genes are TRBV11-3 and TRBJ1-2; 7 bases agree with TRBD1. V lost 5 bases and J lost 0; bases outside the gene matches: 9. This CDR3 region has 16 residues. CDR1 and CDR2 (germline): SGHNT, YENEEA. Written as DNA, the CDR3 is TGTGCCAGCAGCCCCGAGACAGGGAAAGCTAACTATGGCTACACCTTC. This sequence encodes CASSPETGKANYGYTF.

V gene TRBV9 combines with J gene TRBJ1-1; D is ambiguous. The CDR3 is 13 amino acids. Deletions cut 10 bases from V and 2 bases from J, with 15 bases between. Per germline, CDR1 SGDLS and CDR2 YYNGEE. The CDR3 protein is CACSRAPNTEAFF. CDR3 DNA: TGTGCCTGCTCGCGGGCCCCCAACACTGAAGCTTTCTTT.

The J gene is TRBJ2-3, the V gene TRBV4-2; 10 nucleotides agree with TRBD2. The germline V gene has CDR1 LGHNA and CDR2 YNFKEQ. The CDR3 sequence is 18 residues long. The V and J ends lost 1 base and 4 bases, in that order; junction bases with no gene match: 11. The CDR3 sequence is CASSQVGLAGAWSDTQYF. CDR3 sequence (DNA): TGTGCCAGCAGCCAAGTGGGTCTAGCGGGGGCATGGTCAGATACGCAGTATTTT.

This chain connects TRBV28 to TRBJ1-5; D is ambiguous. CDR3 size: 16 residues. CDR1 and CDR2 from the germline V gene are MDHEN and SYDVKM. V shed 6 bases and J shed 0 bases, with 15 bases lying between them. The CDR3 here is CASSDPSAGSNQPQHF. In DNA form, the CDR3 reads TGTGCCAGCAGCGACCCCTCGGCAGGTAGCAATCAGCCCCAGCATTTT.

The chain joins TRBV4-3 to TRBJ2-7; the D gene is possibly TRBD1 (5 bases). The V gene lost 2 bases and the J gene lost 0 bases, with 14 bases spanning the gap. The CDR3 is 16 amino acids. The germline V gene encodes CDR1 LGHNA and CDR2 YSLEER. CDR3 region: CASSQRLHDSSYEQYF. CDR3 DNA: TGCGCCAGCAGCCAACGCCTTCACGACAGCTCCTACGAGCAGTACTTC.

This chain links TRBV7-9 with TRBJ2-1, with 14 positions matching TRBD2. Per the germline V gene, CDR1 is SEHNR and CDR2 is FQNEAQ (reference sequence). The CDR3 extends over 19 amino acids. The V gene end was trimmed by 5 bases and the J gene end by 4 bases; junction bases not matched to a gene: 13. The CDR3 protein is CASSTPTSGRAGVYNEQFF. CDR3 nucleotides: TGTGCCAGCAGCACACCGACTAGCGGGAGGGCCGGAGTTTACAATGAGCAGTTCTTC. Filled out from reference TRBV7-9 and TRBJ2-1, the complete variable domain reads DTGVSQNPRHKITKRGQNVTFRCDPISEHNRLYWYRQTLGQGPEFLTYFQNEAQLEKSRLLSDRFSAERPKGSFSTLEIQRTEQGDSAMYLCASSTPTSGRAGVYNEQFFGPGTRLTVL.

CDR3 loop: CASSFSGSPDTQYF. DNA for the CDR3: TGTGCCAGCAGCTTTAGCGGGAGTCCAGATACGCAGTATTTT. The rearrangement links TRBV7-2 to TRBJ2-3; 9 bases match TRBD2. This CDR3 is built from 14 residues. From germline, CDR1 is SGHTA and CDR2 FQGNSA. The J segment lost 4 bases and the V segment lost 3 bases, leaving 2 bases of the junction unmatched.

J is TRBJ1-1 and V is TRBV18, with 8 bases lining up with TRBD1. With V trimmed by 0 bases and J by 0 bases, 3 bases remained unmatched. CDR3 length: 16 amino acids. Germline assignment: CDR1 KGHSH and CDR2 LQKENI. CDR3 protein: CASSPPQGAMNTEAFF. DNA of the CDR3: TGTGCCAGCTCACCACCCCAGGGGGCGATGAACACTGAAGCTTTCTTT.

The CDR3 region is CASSYQAGRGETQYF. In DNA, the CDR3 is TGTGCCAGCAGTTACCAAGCGGGGAGGGGAGAGACCCAGTACTTC. The J gene is TRBJ2-5, the V gene TRBV6-2 or TRBV6-3, with 7 bases lining up with TRBD2. Per the germline V gene, CDR1 is MNHEY and CDR2 is SVGEGT. J gave up 4 bases and V 2 bases, and 7 bases lay outside the gene matches. The CDR3 sequence is 15 residues long.

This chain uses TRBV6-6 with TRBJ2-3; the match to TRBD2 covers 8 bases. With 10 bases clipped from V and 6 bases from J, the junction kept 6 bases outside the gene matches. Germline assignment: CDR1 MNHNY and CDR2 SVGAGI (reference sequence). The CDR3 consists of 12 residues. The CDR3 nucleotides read TGTGCCACCTCCCCGGGGGGGGATACGCAGTATTTT. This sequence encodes CATSPGGDTQYF.

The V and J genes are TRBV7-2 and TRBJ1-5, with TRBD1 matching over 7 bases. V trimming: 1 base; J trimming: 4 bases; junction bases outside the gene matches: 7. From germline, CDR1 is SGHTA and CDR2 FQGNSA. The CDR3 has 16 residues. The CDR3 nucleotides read TGTGCCAGCAGCTTAGAGACCGGGACAGCTAATCAGCCCCAGCATTTT. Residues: CASSLETGTANQPQHF.

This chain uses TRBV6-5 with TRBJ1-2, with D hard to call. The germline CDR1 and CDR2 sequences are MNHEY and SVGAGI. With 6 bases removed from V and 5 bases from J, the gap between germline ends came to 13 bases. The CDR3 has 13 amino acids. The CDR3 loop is CASRRGGFYGYTF. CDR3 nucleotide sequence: TGTGCCAGCAGGCGAGGAGGGTTTTATGGCTACACCTTC.

CDR3 nucleotides: TGTGCCAGCAGCTCGTGGGACATGCCCACAATGAACACTGAAGCTTTCTTT. This codes for CASSSWDMPTMNTEAFF. The V gene is TRBV7-3, the J gene TRBJ1-1; perhaps TRBD1 as D (6 bases). V dropped 4 bases and J dropped 0 bases, with 18 bases sitting between them. Germline V gives CDR1 SGHTA, CDR2 FQGTGA. CDR3 length: 17 residues.

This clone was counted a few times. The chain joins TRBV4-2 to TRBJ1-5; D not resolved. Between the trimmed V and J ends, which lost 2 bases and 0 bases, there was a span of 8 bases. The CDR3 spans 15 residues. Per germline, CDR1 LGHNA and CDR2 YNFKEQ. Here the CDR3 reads CASSQMAVSNQPQHF. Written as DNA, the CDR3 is TGTGCCAGCAGCCAAATGGCCGTTAGCAATCAGCCCCAGCATTTT.

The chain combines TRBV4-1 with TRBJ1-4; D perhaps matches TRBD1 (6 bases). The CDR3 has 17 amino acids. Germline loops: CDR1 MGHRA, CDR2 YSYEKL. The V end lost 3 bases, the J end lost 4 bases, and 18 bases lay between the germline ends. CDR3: CASSHGPSGDVNEKLFF. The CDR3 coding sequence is TGCGCCAGCAGCCATGGACCGTCAGGGGATGTTAATGAAAAACTGTTTTTT.

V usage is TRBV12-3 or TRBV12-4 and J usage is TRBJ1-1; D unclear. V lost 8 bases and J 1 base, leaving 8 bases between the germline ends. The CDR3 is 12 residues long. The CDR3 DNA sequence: TGTGCCAGCCTGTCTAGGAACACTGAAGCTTTCTTT. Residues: CASLSRNTEAFF.

CDR3 in amino acids: CASSLVAEGYTF. As DNA, the CDR3 is TGTGCCAGCAGCTTAGTTGCTGAGGGCTACACCTTC. This sequence joins TRBV7-9 and TRBJ1-2; D is undetermined. The CDR3 consists of 12 residues. Germline CDR1 reads SEHNR; CDR2 reads FQNEAQ (reference sequence). Trimming shortened V by 1 base and J by 8 bases, and 8 bases separated the two germline ends.

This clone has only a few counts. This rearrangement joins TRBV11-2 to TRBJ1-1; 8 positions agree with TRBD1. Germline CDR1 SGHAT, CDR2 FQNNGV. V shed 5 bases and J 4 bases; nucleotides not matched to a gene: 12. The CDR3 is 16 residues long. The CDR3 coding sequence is TGTGCCAGCAGCCCTCGGACAGGGAGGTTATCCACTGAAGCTTTCTTT. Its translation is CASSPRTGRLSTEAFF.

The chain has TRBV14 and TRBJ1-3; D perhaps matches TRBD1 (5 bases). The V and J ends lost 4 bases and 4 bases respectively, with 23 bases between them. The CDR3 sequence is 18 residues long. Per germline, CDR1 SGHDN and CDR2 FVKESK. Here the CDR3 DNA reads TGTGCCAGCAGCCGTACGAGGGGAGGGACCGGTTGGGGAAACACCATATATTTT. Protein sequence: CASSRTRGGTGWGNTIYF. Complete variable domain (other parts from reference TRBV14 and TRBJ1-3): EAGVTQFPSHSVIEKGQTVTLRCDPISGHDNLYWYRRVMGKEIKFLLHFVKESKQDESGMPNNRFLAERTGGTYSTLKVQPAELEDSGVYFCASSRTRGGTGWGNTIYFGEGSWLTVV.

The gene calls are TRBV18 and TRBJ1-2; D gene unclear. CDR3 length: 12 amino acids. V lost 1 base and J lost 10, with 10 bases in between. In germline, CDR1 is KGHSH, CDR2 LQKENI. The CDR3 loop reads CASSPRPDSYTF. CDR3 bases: TGTGCCAGCTCACCACGTCCAGATTCCTACACCTTC.

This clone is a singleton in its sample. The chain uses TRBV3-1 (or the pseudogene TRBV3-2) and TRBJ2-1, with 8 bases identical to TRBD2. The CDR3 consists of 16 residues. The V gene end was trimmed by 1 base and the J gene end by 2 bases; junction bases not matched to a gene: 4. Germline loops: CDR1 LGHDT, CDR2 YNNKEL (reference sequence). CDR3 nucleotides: TGTGCCAGCAGCCAAGGACCCGGGGGGGCCTACAATGAGCAGTTCTTC. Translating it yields CASSQGPGGAYNEQFF.